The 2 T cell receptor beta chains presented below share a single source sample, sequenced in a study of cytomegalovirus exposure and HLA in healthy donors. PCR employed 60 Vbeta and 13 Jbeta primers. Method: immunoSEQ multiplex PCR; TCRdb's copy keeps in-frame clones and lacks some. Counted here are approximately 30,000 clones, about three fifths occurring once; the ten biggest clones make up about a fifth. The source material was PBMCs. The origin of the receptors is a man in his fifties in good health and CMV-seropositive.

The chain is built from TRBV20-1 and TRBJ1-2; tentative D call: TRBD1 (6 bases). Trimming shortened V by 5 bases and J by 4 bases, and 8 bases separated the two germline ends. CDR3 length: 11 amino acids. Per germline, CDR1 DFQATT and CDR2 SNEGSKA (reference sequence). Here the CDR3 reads CSASDSYGYTF. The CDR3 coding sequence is TGCAGTGCTTCGGACAGCTATGGCTACACCTTC.

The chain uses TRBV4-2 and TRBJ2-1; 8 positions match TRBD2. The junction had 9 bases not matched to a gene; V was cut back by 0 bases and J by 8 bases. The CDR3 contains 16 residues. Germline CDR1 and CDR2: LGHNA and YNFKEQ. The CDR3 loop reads CASSQDSRREVYEQFF. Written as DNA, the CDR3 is TGTGCCAGCAGCCAAGATAGTAGGCGGGAGGTATATGAGCAGTTCTTC.